This TCR beta chain was profiled in a study of blood T cell repertoires in COVID-19 (TCRdb year 2020). Turning to the overall study: Collaborator samples came from the United States, Italy and Spain and covered acute and convalescent phases of COVID-19. The material from the prospective study consisted of cDNA or gDNA derived from T cells, B-cell-depleted T cells, or PBMCs. Nearly every sample came with metadata listing a de-identified subject ID, COVID-19 status, age in years and sex. The dataset comprised deeply sampled blood TCRbeta repertoires from subjects exposed to, actively infected with, or recovered from COVID-19. Samples came from the ongoing ImmuneRACE study (first 160 participants) plus 1,254 subjects from 6 global collaborators. HLA class I and class II types, where available, came from metadata supplied by the sample provider rather than from assay-based typing. The repertoires were released in a freely available public database meant as a resource for research on the immune response to SARS-CoV-2. The research as a whole found: The amount of clinical and demographic metadata varied by source and participant and was provided uncurated.

The germline V gene (reference sequence) provides CDR1 LNHNV and CDR2 YYDKDF. At the junction V is shortened by 0 bases and J by 2 bases, with 15 bases in between. The CDR3 sequence holds 17 residues, the cysteine and phenylalanine included. The entry retains the CDR3 DNA only, 51 bases that are in frame from base 1. About this clone: This receptor's antigen is unknown. No qualities accompany the bases; no much larger clone lies one base away.

TCRbeta CDR3 regions were amplified from genomic DNA using the immunoSEQ Assay, a bias-controlled multiplex PCR. Turning to the authors' computational methods: Within the assay, amplification of reference gene primers was used to estimate how many nucleated cells each sample contained. To quantify the absolute abundance of each unique TCRbeta CDR3 rearrangement, sequence reads were collapsed and filtered. For each sample, productive Simpson clonality was calculated as the square root of Simpson's diversity index across productive rearrangements. TCRdb obtained this table from immuneACCESS and retained in-frame rearrangements with V and J assigned. These tables miss some clones; where compared with another copy, unresolved V genes account for less than half of the shortfall, and the remainder is unexplained. V and J calls and clone size are as listed in that table; D and trimming were resolved from the DNA. The sample has 34,000 or so clones on record, 75% to 90% of them singletons. About 2% of the sample comes from the top ten.

Whole blood was collected in K2EDTA tubes by collaborating institutions according to the institutions' own protocols. For TCRbeta analysis, collaborators shipped samples in one of three forms: frozen whole blood, isolated PBMCs, or DNA extracted from either of those sample types. The sample consisted of peripheral blood. The V and J segments used are TRBV15 and TRBJ2-3; 5 matching bases give a weak D call of TRBD2. The source is a man aged 50-60 years with active or convalescent COVID-19. The nucleotide sequence is TGTGCCACCAGCAGAGATCGGCTAGCCCTTCTCACAGATACGCAGTATTTT. It translates to CATSRDRLALLTDTQYF.